This T cell receptor (beta chain) is from a study of shared clonotypes between healthy human individuals. This clone occurred many times. TCRdb's table, derived via immunoSEQ multiplex PCR, lists solely in-frame clones and lacks some. This table holds roughly 1,000,000 clones, around 82% found once. CDR1 and CDR2 from the germline V gene are SQVTM and ANQGSEA. The CDR3 loop spans 12 amino acids. Trimming shortened V by 5 bases and J by 4 bases, and 11 bases separated the two germline ends. Material: memory CD4+ T cells from PBMCs. Subset indicated: CD45RA-negative fraction. The chain combines TRBV29-1 with TRBJ1-1, with a weak D call TRBD1 (6 bases). The TCR comes from a man aged 18 to 30 in good health. Some clones in this sample may be carry-over from other donors' samples. Written as DNA, the CDR3 is TGCAGCGTTCAGGGGTTTGGCACTGAAGCTTTCTTT. Residues: CSVQGFGTEAFF.